This T cell receptor beta chain was identified during a study of shared clonotypes between healthy human individuals. Data came from immunoSEQ multiplex PCR; TCRdb stores just in-frame clones and leaves some out. The sample records 1.4 million to 1.5 million clones, roughly 95% being singletons. In germline, CDR1 is LNHNV, CDR2 YYDKDF (reference sequence). This CDR3 has 15 amino acids. V lost 5 bases, J lost 0 bases, and 4 bases stayed unmatched. The TCR originated in a young man in good health. The genes are TRBV15 and TRBJ2-1, with TRBD2 identical over 7 bases. Sequenced material: naive CD4+ T cells sorted from blood. The subset was: CD45RA+ positively selected. As DNA, the CDR3 is TGTGCCACCAGCTTAACTAGCGACTCCTACAATGAGCAGTTCTTC. It specifies CATSLTSDSYNEQFF.